Below are 25 T cell receptor beta chains sequenced from a single sample in a study of blood T cell repertoires in COVID-19. Profiling relied on immunoSEQ multiplex PCR, and the TCRdb table lists in-frame clones only, not all of them. Of tens of thousands of clones listed, roughly 80% are singletons. Sequencing used peripheral blood. Receptors originate from a woman aged 60-75 years with acute or convalescent COVID-19.

The chain is built from TRBV6-1 and TRBJ2-1; 7 bases line up with TRBD2. CDR1 and CDR2 from the germline V gene are MNHNS and SASEGT. V gave up 0 bases and J gave up 9 bases; unmatched junction bases: 11. The length of the CDR3 is 16 residues. The CDR3 DNA sequence: TGTGCCAGCAGTGAAGCGCTTGGGGGGAGGGTAGGTGAGCAGTTCTTC. This sequence encodes CASSEALGGRVGEQFF.

The chain uses TRBV5-8 and TRBJ2-5, with 11 bases lining up with TRBD2. The CDR3 is made up of 14 amino acids. From germline, CDR1 is SGHTS and CDR2 YDEGEE. Germline trimming cut 9 bases from V and 4 bases from J; bases unmatched to any gene: 8. In DNA, the CDR3 is TGTGCCACCACTAGCGGGGGAACGGGAGAGACCCAGTACTTC. Translation gives CATTSGGTGETQYF.

This chain links TRBV29-1 with TRBJ1-5; 7 bases line up with TRBD1. CDR3 length: 14 residues. J gave up 0 bases and V 6 bases, and 5 bases lay outside the gene matches. CDR1 and CDR2 (germline): SQVTM, ANQGSEA. DNA of the CDR3: TGCAGCGTGACCAGGGGGGATAGCAATCAGCCCCAGCATTTT. This sequence encodes CSVTRGDSNQPQHF.

In DNA form, the CDR3 reads TGTGCCAGCAGCTTAAGGGGGGACAGGGGATTTCCTGCTTTCTTT. It encodes CASSLRGDRGFPAFF. The rearrangement uses TRBV11-2 and TRBJ1-1, with 10 nucleotides matching TRBD1. The V and J ends lost 2 bases and 11 bases, in that order; junction bases with no gene match: 11. The CDR3 consists of 15 residues. Germline V gene data show CDR1 as SGHAT and CDR2 as FQNNGV. Full variable domain (outside the CDR3, taken from reference TRBV11-2 and TRBJ1-1): EAGVAQSPRYKIIEKRQSVAFWCNPISGHATLYWYQQILGQGPKLLIQFQNNGVVDDSQLPKDRFSAERLKGVDSTLKIQPAKLEDSAVYLCASSLRGDRGFPAFFGQGTRLTVV.

This clone was seen more than once but under ten times. V usage is TRBV5-8 and J usage is TRBJ2-1; 10 bases match TRBD2. Trimming removed 1 base from V and 3 bases from J; junction bases left unmatched: 13. CDR1 and CDR2 (germline): SGHTS, YDEGEE. The CDR3 has 19 residues. The CDR3 loop is CASSLLLSSGGFLYNEQFF. CDR3 nucleotides: TGTGCCAGCAGCTTGCTTCTGTCTAGCGGGGGCTTCCTCTACAATGAGCAGTTCTTC.

CDR3 coding DNA: TGTGCCATCAGTGAAGGGACAGTCAAGGGTGAAAAACTGTTTTTT. Translation gives CAISEGTVKGEKLFF. The chain has TRBV10-3 and TRBJ1-4; 7 bases align to TRBD1. CDR1 is ENHRY, CDR2 SYGVKD, per germline. There are 15 residues in the CDR3. J lost 7 bases, V lost 3 bases, and 8 bases had no gene match.

The chain carries TRBV24-1 and TRBJ2-1; 9 bases agree with TRBD1. Germline CDR1 reads KGHDR; CDR2 reads SFDVKD. V lost 9 bases and J lost 8; bases outside the gene matches: 13. CDR3 length equals 15 residues. The CDR3 nucleotides are TGTGCCACCGCCCTTCGGGGACAGGGAATTTATGAGCAGTTCTTC. This translates into CATALRGQGIYEQFF.

This clone has just one count. The V gene is TRBV30, the J gene TRBJ2-5, with D perhaps TRBD2 (7 bases). V lost 2 bases and J 2 bases, leaving 12 bases between the germline ends. The CDR3 is made up of 14 amino acids. Germline V lookup: CDR1 GTSNPN, CDR2 SVGIG (reference sequence). The CDR3 DNA reads TGTGCCTGGAGTTCCGGGGGGCCTCAAGAGACCCAGTACTTC. Its translation is CAWSSGGPQETQYF. The variable domain in full, with the rest retrieved from reference TRBV30 and TRBJ2-5, is SQTIHQWPATLVQPVGSPLSLECTVEGTSNPNLYWYRQAAGRGLQLLFYSVGIGQISSEVPQNLSASRPQDRQFILSSKKLLLSDSGFYLCAWSSGGPQETQYFGPGTRLLVL.

The chain carries TRBV30 and TRBJ2-1, with D possibly being TRBD2 (6 bases). Germline values: CDR1 GTSNPN, CDR2 SVGIG (reference sequence). CDR3 size: 12 residues. Trimming cost V 1 base and J 6 bases, with 7 bases left between them. The CDR3 coding sequence is TGTGCCTGGAGTGGGGAGGCCAATGAGCAGTTCTTC. Translation gives CAWSGEANEQFF.

This clone was seen a single time. The J gene is TRBJ2-2, the V gene TRBV7-9, with 7 bases identical to TRBD1. Germline V lookup: CDR1 SEHNR, CDR2 FQNEAQ (reference sequence). The CDR3 totals 15 residues. The junction had 3 bases not matched to a gene; V was cut back by 3 bases and J by 2 bases. CDR3 bases: TGTGCCAGCAGCTTCCGGGACAGCAACACCGGGGAGCTGTTTTTT. Amino acids: CASSFRDSNTGELFF.

The chain employs TRBV10-2 and TRBJ1-2, with TRBD1 matching over 8 bases. The V segment lost 4 bases and the J segment 0 bases; nucleotides outside the gene matches: 7. The CDR3 contains 16 residues. Germline V lookup: CDR1 WSHSY, CDR2 SAAADI. CDR3 region: CASSVGRGQANYGYTF. The CDR3 coding sequence is TGCGCCAGCAGTGTGGGCAGGGGGCAAGCTAACTATGGCTACACCTTC.

This clone was seen only once. This chain links TRBV6-2 or TRBV6-3 with TRBJ2-5, with 12 bases fitting TRBD2. CDR1 MNHEY and CDR2 SVGEGT come from the germline V gene. Trimming cost V 5 bases and J 5 bases; bases outside gene matches: 6. The CDR3 length is 15 residues. The CDR3 bases are TGTGCCAGCAGTCTAGTCGGACTAGCGGGGGAGACCCAGTACTTC. This gives the protein CASSLVGLAGETQYF.

V and J are TRBV6-1 and TRBJ2-5; D is uncertain. Trimming cost V 3 bases and J 1 base, with 6 bases left between them. The CDR3 is 13 amino acids. In germline, CDR1 is MNHNS, CDR2 SASEGT. CDR3 protein: CASSDEIQETQYF. The CDR3 coding sequence is TGTGCCAGCAGTGATGAGATCCAAGAGACCCAGTACTTC.

This chain uses TRBV21-1 with TRBJ1-6. TRBV21-1 is designated a pseudogene. This CDR3 has 17 residues. In nucleotides, the CDR3 is TGTGCCAGCTACGGGTCGTACTCCAGCTCCTATAATTCACCCCTCCACTTT. Translation: CASYGSYSSSYNSPLHF.

The chain combines TRBV20-1 with TRBJ1-2; 7 bases match TRBD1. The CDR3 sequence is 11 residues long. The ends lost 7 bases at V and 5 bases at J; junction bases unmatched: 4. The germline V gene has CDR1 DFQATT and CDR2 SNEGSKA (reference sequence). CDR3 region: CSVKGQYGYTF. DNA of the CDR3: TGCAGTGTTAAGGGACAGTATGGCTACACCTTC.

The chain has TRBV30 and TRBJ1-3, with 9 bases identical to TRBD1. CDR1 and CDR2 from the germline V gene are GTSNPN and SVGIG (reference sequence). Trimming at V came to 0 bases and at J to 0 bases, leaving 6 bases not matched to a gene. This CDR3 has 17 amino acids. The CDR3 region is CAWSVAGQGFSGNTIYF. The CDR3 DNA follows: TGTGCCTGGAGTGTAGCGGGACAGGGTTTCTCTGGAAACACCATATATTTT.

The rearrangement joins TRBV10-3 to TRBJ2-2; 7 bases are a match to TRBD1. V trimming: 6 bases; J trimming: 2 bases; junction bases outside the gene matches: 9. CDR3 size: 16 residues. Germline CDR1 and CDR2: ENHRY and SYGVKD. The CDR3 protein is CAISPTGTTNTGELFF. The CDR3 nucleotides are TGTGCCATCAGCCCGACAGGGACGACCAACACCGGGGAGCTGTTTTTT.

This CDR3 is CASSEGQGVVNTEAFF. CDR3 in DNA: TGTGCCAGCAGTGAAGGACAGGGCGTCGTGAACACTGAAGCTTTCTTT. This chain joins TRBV5-4 and TRBJ1-1, with 8 bases lining up with TRBD1. The germline CDR1 and CDR2 sequences are SGHNT and YYREEE (reference sequence). V shed 5 bases and J 0 bases; nucleotides not matched to a gene: 9. There are 16 residues in the CDR3.

This clone was seen just once. V and J are TRBV7-2 and TRBJ2-3, with 11 bases matching TRBD2. With 4 bases clipped from V and 1 base from J, the junction kept 7 bases outside the gene matches. This CDR3 has 17 amino acids. In germline, CDR1 is SGHTA, CDR2 FQGNSA. The CDR3 bases are TGTGCCAGCAGCTATGGGGTAGCGGGGGGGGGCACAGATACGCAGTATTTT. Its protein is CASSYGVAGGGTDTQYF.

V gene TRBV5-5 combines with J gene TRBJ2-7, with TRBD1 identical over 8 bases. The CDR3 contains 14 residues. Germline V gene lookup returns CDR1 SGHKS and CDR2 YYEKEE (reference sequence). The J segment lost 5 bases and the V segment lost 1 base, leaving 5 bases of the junction unmatched. This CDR3 is CASSLQGAIDEQYF. CDR3 nucleotide sequence: TGTGCCAGCAGCTTGCAGGGGGCGATCGACGAGCAGTACTTC.

The chain employs TRBV2 and TRBJ2-7; TRBD1 is a possible D gene (6 bases). Germline CDR1 reads SNHLY; CDR2 reads FYNNEI. Between the trimmed V and J ends, which lost 7 bases and 7 bases, there was a span of 23 bases. This CDR3 is built from 15 residues. The CDR3 nucleotides are TGTGCCAGCACCTTAGGGCCAGGGGAAGGGGAAGAGCAGTACTTC. Protein sequence: CASTLGPGEGEEQYF.

CDR3 protein: CATHATGQGNQPQHF. CDR3 DNA sequence: TGTGCCACCCATGCAACGGGGCAGGGGAATCAGCCCCAGCATTTT. The chain recombines TRBV28 with TRBJ1-5, with D maybe TRBD1 (6 bases). The CDR3 contains 15 residues. V dropped 10 bases and J dropped 4 bases, with 20 bases sitting between them. Germline V lookup: CDR1 MDHEN, CDR2 SYDVKM.

This clone was detected once. The J gene is TRBJ2-7, the V gene TRBV19; D is ambiguous. Trimming took off 7 bases at V and 0 bases at J, with 10 bases between the two ends. The germline V gene has CDR1 LNHDA and CDR2 SQIVND (reference sequence). This CDR3 is built from 13 residues. CDR3 coding DNA: TGTGCCAGTAAGAGGCGTGACTCCTACGAGCAGTACTTC. This sequence encodes CASKRRDSYEQYF.

V usage is TRBV5-1 and J usage is TRBJ2-3; a possible D gene is TRBD2 (6 bases). CDR1 SGHRS and CDR2 YFSETQ come from the germline V gene. The CDR3 spans 16 residues. The V end was cut by 4 bases, the J end by 4 bases, with 19 bases between. As DNA, the CDR3 is TGCGCCAGCAGCCACCTCGGGGGACCCCTCCCAGATACGCAGTATTTT. As protein: CASSHLGGPLPDTQYF.

This clone occurred a few times. The CDR3 here is CASSDGTSNNSPLHF. The DNA for the CDR3 is TGTGCCAGCAGCGATGGGACATCGAATAATTCACCCCTCCACTTT. J is TRBJ1-6 and V is TRBV2, with D tentatively TRBD1 (6 bases). The germline gives CDR1 SNHLY, CDR2 FYNNEI. The V gene lost 6 bases and the J gene lost 5 bases, with 14 bases spanning the gap. This CDR3 contains 15 residues.